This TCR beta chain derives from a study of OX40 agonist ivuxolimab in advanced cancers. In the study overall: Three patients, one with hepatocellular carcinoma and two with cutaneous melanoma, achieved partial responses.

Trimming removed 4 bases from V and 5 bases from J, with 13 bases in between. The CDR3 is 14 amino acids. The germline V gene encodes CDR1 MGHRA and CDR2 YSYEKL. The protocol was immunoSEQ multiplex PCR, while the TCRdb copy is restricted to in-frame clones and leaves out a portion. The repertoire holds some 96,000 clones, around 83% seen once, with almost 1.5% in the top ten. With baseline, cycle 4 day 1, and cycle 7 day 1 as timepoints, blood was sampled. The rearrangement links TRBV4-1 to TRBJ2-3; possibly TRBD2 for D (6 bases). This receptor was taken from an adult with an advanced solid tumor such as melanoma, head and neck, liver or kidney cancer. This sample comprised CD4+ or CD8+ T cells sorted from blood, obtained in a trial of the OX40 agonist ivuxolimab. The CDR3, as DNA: TGCGCCAGCAGCCCCCCGCGGGGTGTAGATACGCAGTATTTT. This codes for CASSPPRGVDTQYF.